This is a list of T cell receptor beta chains from one sample in a study of blood T cells in healthy people across ages. In TCRdb, the 5' RACE reads were re-called with MiXCR into one record per CDR3 protein. The profile shows fewer than 1,000,000 distinct CDR3 sequences, about 42% of them singletons. Sequencing was performed on blood. The receptors come from a man in his sixties in good health. Each CDR3 is given with its conserved first and last residue. The D gene is left open where the match is weak. Rows give clone size only sometimes, using once, few, many, or a class for an expanded clone.

D gene: TRBD1; V gene: TRBV5-1; J gene: TRBJ1-3; clone size: .; CDR3 protein: CASSKGASGNTIYF
D gene: .; V gene: TRBV4-3; J gene: TRBJ2-5; clone size: .; CDR3 protein: CASSQAGSHNEQYF
D gene: .; V gene: TRBV7-9; J gene: TRBJ2-5; clone size: .; CDR3 protein: CASSPPLEETQYF
D gene: TRBD2; V gene: TRBV29-1; J gene: TRBJ2-3; clone size: .; CDR3 protein: CSAELAAAPDTQYF
D gene: .; V gene: TRBV6-5; J gene: TRBJ2-5; clone size: once; CDR3 protein: CASSYSSRRERETQYF
D gene: .; V gene: TRBV30; J gene: TRBJ2-1; clone size: few; CDR3 protein: CAWSPRGESEQFF
D gene: .; V gene: TRBV7-2; J gene: TRBJ2-3; clone size: few; CDR3 protein: CASSPLADTQYF
D gene: .; V gene: TRBV7-9; J gene: TRBJ2-7; clone size: few; CDR3 protein: CASSFSARSTYEQYF
D gene: .; V gene: TRBV28; J gene: TRBJ2-7; clone size: .; CDR3 protein: CASSPGPDYEQYF
D gene: TRBD1; V gene: TRBV7-2; J gene: TRBJ2-6; clone size: .; CDR3 protein: CASSLARQGSLSGANVLTF
D gene: TRBD2; V gene: TRBV2; J gene: TRBJ2-7; clone size: few; CDR3 protein: CASNQGLAGADEQYF
D gene: TRBD1; V gene: TRBV27; J gene: TRBJ2-7; clone size: few; CDR3 protein: CASSFSFFGTGGYEQYF
D gene: .; V gene: TRBV12-5; J gene: TRBJ2-3; clone size: .; CDR3 protein: CASGDGQSKQDTQYF
D gene: .; V gene: TRBV5-1; J gene: TRBJ2-7; clone size: many; CDR3 protein: CASSFLDSSSYEQYF
D gene: TRBD1; V gene: TRBV7-9; J gene: TRBJ1-2; clone size: .; CDR3 protein: CASSATGAIYGNTF
D gene: .; V gene: TRBV2; J gene: TRBJ1-5; clone size: .; CDR3 protein: CASSGEVRYSNQPRHF
D gene: .; V gene: TRBV20-1; J gene: TRBJ2-3; clone size: few; CDR3 protein: CSAGQIDTQYF
D gene: .; V gene: TRBV28; J gene: TRBJ1-4; clone size: .; CDR3 protein: CASALRSGGAGEKLFF
D gene: .; V gene: TRBV20-1; J gene: TRBJ2-3; clone size: few; CDR3 protein: CSASHPLSTDTQYF
D gene: .; V gene: TRBV18; J gene: TRBJ2-3; clone size: .; CDR3 protein: CANSPGTDTQYF
D gene: TRBD1; V gene: TRBV3-1; J gene: TRBJ2-3; clone size: .; CDR3 protein: CASSWTGEDTQYF
D gene: .; V gene: TRBV10-3; J gene: .; clone size: .; CDR3 protein: CAISESWGAPYEQYF
D gene: TRBD1; V gene: TRBV27; J gene: .; clone size: .; CDR3 protein: CASSHRGRETQYF
D gene: TRBD1; V gene: TRBV30; J gene: TRBJ2-1; clone size: .; CDR3 protein: CAWSPGQGSYNEQFF
D gene: .; V gene: TRBV7-2; J gene: TRBJ1-1; clone size: many; CDR3 protein: CASSLPRPGTEAFF
D gene: TRBD2; V gene: TRBV11-1; J gene: TRBJ2-3; clone size: .; CDR3 protein: CASSFQRGASDTQYF
D gene: .; V gene: TRBV6-5; J gene: TRBJ1-2; clone size: .; CDR3 protein: CASRPRANGYTF
D gene: TRBD1; V gene: TRBV6-1; J gene: TRBJ2-7; clone size: .; CDR3 protein: CASRRTGAYEQYF
D gene: .; V gene: TRBV6-1; J gene: TRBJ2-7; clone size: .; CDR3 protein: CASTPEGGASYKQYF
D gene: .; V gene: TRBV28; J gene: TRBJ2-1; clone size: .; CDR3 protein: CASYSRNRLNEQFF
D gene: .; V gene: TRBV29-1; J gene: TRBJ2-7; clone size: few; CDR3 protein: CSVPFHQGSYEQYF
D gene: .; V gene: TRBV7-9; J gene: TRBJ2-5; clone size: .; CDR3 protein: CASSLGRQGTLGEQYF
D gene: TRBD1; V gene: TRBV5-1; J gene: TRBJ2-1; clone size: .; CDR3 protein: CASSLVYLVQTPGTGNNEQFF
D gene: .; V gene: TRBV4-1; J gene: TRBJ1-2; clone size: .; CDR3 protein: CASSQDIGTLNYGYTF
D gene: TRBD2; V gene: TRBV7-2; J gene: TRBJ2-5; clone size: few; CDR3 protein: CASSLKSRWREQKETQYF
D gene: TRBD2; V gene: TRBV10-3; J gene: TRBJ2-5; clone size: .; CDR3 protein: CAISGRSGANQETQYF
D gene: .; V gene: TRBV7-9; J gene: TRBJ1-2; clone size: .; CDR3 protein: CASRSGESYGCTF
D gene: .; V gene: TRBV21-1; J gene: TRBJ2-3; clone size: .; CDR3 protein: CASSGVAGGPDTQYF
D gene: .; V gene: TRBV7-2; J gene: TRBJ2-6; clone size: few; CDR3 protein: CASSPAWKAGANVLTF
D gene: .; V gene: TRBV4-3; J gene: TRBJ2-1; clone size: few; CDR3 protein: CASSQSRSSYNEQFF
D gene: TRBD1; V gene: TRBV12-3/TRBV12-4; J gene: TRBJ1-2; clone size: .; CDR3 protein: CASRSDRGYGYTF
D gene: .; V gene: TRBV6-2/TRBV6-3; J gene: TRBJ1-5; clone size: many; CDR3 protein: CASSSFRQPQHF
D gene: TRBD2; V gene: TRBV5-1; J gene: TRBJ2-7; clone size: few; CDR3 protein: CASSTGGSRPYEQYF
D gene: .; V gene: TRBV6-2/TRBV6-3; J gene: TRBJ1-1; clone size: .; CDR3 protein: CVSNAAGNTEAFF
D gene: .; V gene: TRBV7-2; J gene: TRBJ2-1; clone size: many; CDR3 protein: CASSLGLNNEQFF
D gene: TRBD1; V gene: TRBV7-2; J gene: TRBJ1-4; clone size: few; CDR3 protein: CASSLKGRTGSLATNEKLFF
D gene: .; V gene: TRBV3-1; J gene: TRBJ2-3; clone size: .; CDR3 protein: CASSQAGLGDTQYF